The clone carrying this T cell receptor beta chain was counted many times. The sample is drawn from a study of neurological immune-mediated disorders. Study as a whole: Within the group of 35 or so multiple sclerosis patients, around 31 were relapsing-remitting, while 3 were secondary progressive.

Regarding time point: longitudinal time-point 2. Stored at -80 C, 2 million PBMCs were the source of the unsorted libraries. Synthesis of cDNA was carried out by template-switch 5'RACE. The reaction used 10-nucleotide random UMIs. TCRdb re-called the 5' RACE reads with MiXCR, one entry per CDR3 protein. This table holds some 80,000 distinct CDR3 sequences, about 5% found once. The receptor was derived from a woman in her sixties with multiple sclerosis. Sequencing used PBMCs.

DNA for the CDR3: TGCGCCAGCAGCTTCGGACTAGCGGGGGGCACCTACGAGCAGTACTTC. Translation gives CASSFGLAGGTYEQYF. The chain has TRBV5-1 and TRBJ2-7; TRBD2 aligns across 14 bases. Germline CDR1 is SGHRS and CDR2 is YFSETQ. The V segment lost 2 bases and the J segment 2 bases; nucleotides outside the gene matches: 3. This CDR3 comprises 16 residues.